Following are 27 T cell receptor beta chains from one sample sequenced in a study of blood T cell repertoires in COVID-19. TCRdb's table, derived via immunoSEQ multiplex PCR, lists solely in-frame clones and lacks some. Among over 150,000 clones listed, 90% to 95% were seen once. Sequencing was carried out using peripheral blood. These receptors were collected from a middle-aged man with acute or convalescent COVID-19.

V and J are TRBV6-2 or TRBV6-3 and TRBJ1-5, with D hard to call. Germline-derived CDR1 and CDR2 are MNHEY and SVGEGT. This CDR3 is built from 16 residues. Trimming shortened V by 6 bases and J by 3 bases, and 18 bases separated the two germline ends. The CDR3 here is CASSPLRPNYNQPQHF. As DNA, the CDR3 is TGTGCCAGCAGCCCTCTGCGCCCAAATTACAATCAGCCCCAGCATTTT.

This clone was seen just once. This chain uses TRBV10-3 with TRBJ2-3; 9 bases are a match to TRBD2. The germline V gene has CDR1 ENHRY and CDR2 SYGVKD. CDR3 length equals 16 residues. Germline trimming cut 5 bases from V and 0 bases from J; bases unmatched to any gene: 6. CDR3 sequence (DNA): TGTGCCATCAGTTGGTCTAGCGGGATAAGCACAGATACGCAGTATTTT. It codes for CAISWSSGISTDTQYF.

The rearrangement links TRBV4-3 to TRBJ2-1; TRBD1 aligns across 7 bases. The CDR3 spans 16 residues. Germline V gives CDR1 LGHNA, CDR2 YSLEER. The V segment lost 1 base and the J segment 5 bases; nucleotides outside the gene matches: 8. The CDR3 DNA reads TGCGCCAGCAGCCAAGGGTACAGGGGTCAAAACAATGAGCAGTTCTTC. Protein product: CASSQGYRGQNNEQFF.

The chain recombines TRBV30 with TRBJ2-7; a possible D gene is TRBD1 (6 bases). Deletions cut 0 bases from V and 4 bases from J, with 13 bases between. This CDR3 is 14 amino acids long. Germline CDR1 is GTSNPN and CDR2 is SVGIG (reference sequence). In DNA, the CDR3 is TGTGCCTGGAGTGTATCTCAGGGGTTATACGAGCAGTACTTC. This translates into CAWSVSQGLYEQYF. Based on the CDR3 plus reference TRBV30 and TRBJ2-7, the full variable domain is SQTIHQWPATLVQPVGSPLSLECTVEGTSNPNLYWYRQAAGRGLQLLFYSVGIGQISSEVPQNLSASRPQDRQFILSSKKLLLSDSGFYLCAWSVSQGLYEQYFGPGTRLTVT.

This clone has just one count. The rearrangement links TRBV2 to TRBJ2-5; TRBD1 aligns across 9 bases. Germline V gives CDR1 SNHLY, CDR2 FYNNEI. This CDR3 has 15 residues. V was clipped by 6 bases and J by 5 bases; unmatched bases: 10. CDR3 bases: TGTGCCAGCAGAAGGGGACAGGGAAGGTCGGAGACCCAGTACTTC. This codes for CASRRGQGRSETQYF. Supplemented by reference TRBV2 and TRBJ2-5, the full variable domain reads EPEVTQTPSHQVTQMGQEVILRCVPISNHLYFYWYRQILGQKVEFLVSFYNNEISEKSEIFDDQFSVERPDGSNFTLKIRSTKLEDSAMYFCASRRGQGRSETQYFGPGTRLLVL.

This chain connects TRBV11-1 to TRBJ2-7, with D possibly being TRBD1 (5 bases). With 0 bases removed from V and 2 bases from J, the gap between germline ends came to 11 bases. The CDR3 is 15 amino acids. Germline V gives CDR1 SGHAT, CDR2 FQDESV (reference sequence). The CDR3 reads CASSLATDSAYEQYF. In DNA, the CDR3 is TGTGCCAGCAGCTTAGCGACAGACAGTGCCTACGAGCAGTACTTC. The full variable domain, rest sourced from reference TRBV11-1 and TRBJ2-7, is EAEVAQSPRYKITEKSQAVAFWCDPISGHATLYWYRQILGQGPELLVQFQDESVVDDSQLPKDRFSAERLKGVDSTLKIQPAELGDSAMYLCASSLATDSAYEQYFGPGTRLTVT.

The chain combines TRBV18 with TRBJ2-1; D is possibly TRBD2 (5 bases). The CDR3 contains 18 residues. The germline gives CDR1 KGHSH, CDR2 LQKENI. Trimming removed 0 bases from V and 4 bases from J, with 19 bases in between. The CDR3 DNA reads TGTGCCAGCTCACCACCCTCGAGGGCCGCCCGGAATTACAATGAGCAGTTCTTC. Its protein product is CASSPPSRAARNYNEQFF.

V gene TRBV4-3 combines with J gene TRBJ2-5; 7 nucleotides match TRBD2. Unmatched junction bases numbered 10, after V lost 3 bases and J lost 3 bases. CDR3 size: 16 residues. CDR1 is LGHNA, CDR2 YSLEER, per germline. CDR3 coding DNA: TGCGCCAGCAGCCACGCCTTCGGGCGGGGGAAAGAGACCCAGTACTTC. Amino acid sequence: CASSHAFGRGKETQYF.

The rearrangement links TRBV6-5 to TRBJ1-2; TRBD1 might be the D (5 bases). V was pared by 6 bases and J by 4 bases, with 12 bases between. Germline V lookup: CDR1 MNHEY, CDR2 SVGAGI. This CDR3 has 13 residues. CDR3 in DNA: TGTGCCAGCAGCAGACAGCTCTTCTATGGCTACACCTTC. Translating it yields CASSRQLFYGYTF.

The chain employs TRBV2 and TRBJ2-3; 10 nucleotides match TRBD1. The length of the CDR3 is 15 residues. Germline V gene sequence: CDR1 SNHLY, CDR2 FYNNEI. V trimming: 6 bases; J trimming: 1 base; junction bases outside the gene matches: 4. Here the CDR3 DNA reads TGTGCCAGCAGGACAGGGGGCGAGGGCACAGATACGCAGTATTTT. Translating gives CASRTGGEGTDTQYF.

The chain carries TRBV11-2 and TRBJ1-1; the match to TRBD1 covers 8 bases. The CDR3 is made up of 16 amino acids. Looked up from germline, CDR1 is SGHAT and CDR2 is FQNNGV. V lost 1 base to trimming and J lost 0 bases; unmatched junction nucleotides: 4. The CDR3 protein is CASSLVGQGLNTEAFF. The CDR3 DNA reads as TGTGCCAGCAGCTTAGTCGGACAGGGTTTGAACACTGAAGCTTTCTTT.

The chain recombines TRBV28 with TRBJ1-3, with no clear D. This CDR3 comprises 16 residues. V lost 6 bases, J lost 0 bases, and 15 bases lay in between. Germline lookup yields CDR1 MDHEN and CDR2 SYDVKM. The CDR3 sequence is CASSFVRVSSGNTIYF. In DNA, the CDR3 is TGTGCCAGCAGCTTCGTCCGGGTTTCCTCTGGAAACACCATATATTTT.

V and J are TRBV18 and TRBJ2-3; D perhaps matches TRBD1 (5 bases). V was clipped by 4 bases and J by 0 bases, with 8 bases between them. CDR1 is KGHSH and CDR2 is LQKENI in the germline V gene. The length of the CDR3 is 14 residues. CDR3 sequence reads: CASSLRESTDTQYF. In DNA, the CDR3 is TGTGCCAGCTCACTCAGGGAAAGCACAGATACGCAGTATTTT.

V is TRBV27 and J is TRBJ1-5, with a possible D match to TRBD1 (5 bases). V was clipped by 2 bases and J by 4 bases, with 12 bases between them. Germline V CDR1 and CDR2: MNHEY, SMNVEV (reference sequence). This CDR3 has 15 residues. The DNA for the CDR3 is TGTGCCAGCAGTTTAATCGGTCAGGGTAATCAGCCCCAGCATTTT. It codes for CASSLIGQGNQPQHF.

This rearrangement joins TRBV18 to TRBJ2-7; 7 bases match TRBD1. Trimming cost V 3 bases and J 0 bases; bases outside gene matches: 5. CDR1 is KGHSH and CDR2 is LQKENI in the germline V gene. The CDR3 loop spans 15 amino acids. CDR3 in amino acids: CASSPMRDSSYEQYF. The CDR3 coding sequence is TGTGCCAGCTCACCTATGAGGGACAGCTCCTACGAGCAGTACTTC. Using reference TRBV18 and TRBJ2-7 for the parts outside the CDR3, the full variable domain is NAGVMQNPRHLVRRRGQEARLRCSPMKGHSHVYWYRQLPEEGLKFMVYLQKENIIDESGMPKERFSAEFPKEGPSILRIQQVVRGDSAAYFCASSPMRDSSYEQYFGPGTRLTVT.

V gene TRBV7-2 combines with J gene TRBJ2-2, with no clear D. Trimming took 5 bases from V and 7 from J, leaving 8 bases between them. The CDR3 is 12 residues long. In germline, CDR1 is SGHTA, CDR2 FQGNSA. CDR3 bases: TGTGCCAGCAGCCCCTGGAGCGGGGAGCTGTTTTTT. Translation: CASSPWSGELFF.

This chain connects TRBV12-3 or TRBV12-4 to TRBJ1-4; D remains ambiguous. The CDR3 loop spans 13 amino acids. Trimming pared 3 bases from V and 6 bases from J, leaving 8 bases between. CDR3 nucleotides: TGTGCCAGCAGTTTTCAGGTGGATGAAAAACTGTTTTTT. Translation gives CASSFQVDEKLFF.

The chain has TRBV21-1 and TRBJ2-5; the table's D call of TRBD1 was not tested on the DNA. TRBV21-1 is noted as a pseudogene. CDR3 length equals 22 residues. CDR3 sequence (DNA): TGTGCCAGCAGCAGAGGGACAGGGGATAGGAAACGGGGACCTGACGTAGGAGAGACCCAGTACTTC. This codes for CASSRGTGDRKRGPDVGETQYF.

The rearrangement links TRBV4-3 to TRBJ1-4; 9 bases line up with TRBD1. The V segment lost 0 bases and the J segment 7 bases; nucleotides outside the gene matches: 12. The CDR3 contains 18 residues. Looked up from germline, CDR1 is LGHNA and CDR2 is YSLEER. The CDR3 DNA follows: TGCGCCAGCAGCCAAGATAGTGTGGGACAGGGAAAAGGTGAAAAACTGTTTTTT. Its protein product is CASSQDSVGQGKGEKLFF.

This chain uses TRBV27 with TRBJ2-7, with 10 nucleotides matching TRBD2. Losses at the gene ends were 2 bases for V and 5 bases for J; bases not matched to a gene: 9. The CDR3 consists of 16 residues. Per germline, CDR1 MNHEY and CDR2 SMNVEV (reference sequence). CDR3 DNA: TGTGCCAGCAGTTTAGCTAGCGGGAGTAGTTTGAACGAGCAGTACTTC. This gives the protein CASSLASGSSLNEQYF.

This sequence joins TRBV5-1 and TRBJ1-3; unclear D gene. The CDR3 sequence is 16 residues long. Deletions cut 4 bases from V and 0 bases from J, with 14 bases between. Germline lookup yields CDR1 SGHRS and CDR2 YFSETQ. For the CDR3, the DNA is TGCGCCAGCAGCCCCCCGGCAGGAAACTCTGGAAACACCATATATTTT. Its protein is CASSPPAGNSGNTIYF.

The rearrangement links TRBV18 to TRBJ1-5; perhaps TRBD1 as D (6 bases). In germline, CDR1 is KGHSH, CDR2 LQKENI. The CDR3 covers 16 residues. Trimming took 6 bases from V and 2 from J, leaving 17 bases between them. The CDR3 region is CASSDQRGRGNQPQHF. CDR3 nucleotide sequence: TGTGCCAGCTCTGACCAGCGGGGGCGAGGCAATCAGCCCCAGCATTTT.

CDR3 sequence (DNA): TGTGCCAGCAGCCAAGATACTGGATTTATCCGGGGATTGGGCGGCTACACCTTC. Translating gives CASSQDTGFIRGLGGYTF. The chain joins TRBV4-2 to TRBJ1-2, with D uncertain. V lost 0 bases, J lost 8 bases, and 25 bases lay in between. The CDR3 spans 18 residues. Germline values: CDR1 LGHNA, CDR2 YNFKEQ.

This clone was found a few times. V gene TRBV7-9 combines with J gene TRBJ1-1; 9 positions match TRBD1. The CDR3 has 13 amino acids. V lost 5 bases and J lost 11; bases outside the gene matches: 9. Germline V gene sequence: CDR1 SEHNR, CDR2 FQNEAQ (reference sequence). The CDR3 region is CASSPGQGGWAFF. In DNA, the CDR3 is TGTGCCAGCAGCCCGGGACAGGGCGGGTGGGCTTTCTTT.

The chain is built from TRBV18 and TRBJ1-5; TRBD1 aligns across 8 bases. This CDR3 is built from 16 residues. CDR1 and CDR2 (germline): KGHSH, LQKENI. The junction had 8 bases not matched to a gene; V was cut back by 2 bases and J by 5 bases. CDR3 sequence (DNA): TGTGCCAGCTCACCAAATCGACAGGGGATGTATCAGCCCCAGCATTTT. It encodes CASSPNRQGMYQPQHF.

The gene calls are TRBV7-9 and TRBJ2-1; 12 nucleotides line up with TRBD2. The germline V gene encodes CDR1 SEHNR and CDR2 FQNEAQ (reference sequence). V lost 5 bases to trimming and J lost 1 base; unmatched junction nucleotides: 6. The CDR3 runs 17 residues. Here the CDR3 DNA reads TGTGCCAGCAGCCAGACTAGCGGGGGAACATCCTACAATGAGCAGTTCTTC. This sequence encodes CASSQTSGGTSYNEQFF.

The chain joins TRBV19 to TRBJ2-5; D possibly corresponds to TRBD1 (6 bases). V gave up 4 bases and J gave up 6 bases, with 15 bases separating them. The germline V gene has CDR1 LNHDA and CDR2 SQIVND (reference sequence). There are 14 residues in the CDR3. The chain's CDR3 is CASSTTGSGQTQYF. As DNA, the CDR3 is TGTGCCAGTAGTACAACAGGGTCGGGACAGACCCAGTACTTC.